The T cell receptor beta chain under discussion was sequenced for a study of T-cell reconstitution after alpha-beta-depleted transplantation in children. Preparation of the TCRbeta library was carried out with unique molecular identifiers. TCRdb used MiXCR to reprocess the PCR reads, holding one entry per CDR3 protein. In the table there are 780,000 or so distinct CDR3 sequences, around 17% of which are singletons. About this clonotype: The antigen is undetermined.

General study points: The study reportedly traced alpha-beta T cells about two months after transplant to several hundred expanded graft clones. Newly produced T cells mostly accounted for T-cell counts and diversity one year post-transplant.

This specimen consisted of PBMCs, mostly from graft donor cells, obtained 360 days after TCRalphabeta/CD19-depleted stem cell transplant. The receptor was derived from a male patient younger than 18 who had a stem cell transplant for acute lymphoblastic leukemia, so the T cells may come from the graft donor.

Here the CDR3 reads CASSFHRVPYEQYF. The CDR3 nucleotides read TGCGCCAGCAGCTTCCACAGGGTTCCCTACGAGCAGTACTTC. The chain uses TRBV5-1 and TRBJ2-7; TRBD1 might be the D (6 bases). The ends were cut back, 2 bases at V and 2 bases at J, with 11 bases in the middle. The germline gives CDR1 SGHRS, CDR2 YFSETQ. The CDR3 runs to 14 residues.